A selection of T cell receptor beta chains follows, all from one sample in a study of STAT5B mutations in CD4+ large granular lymphocyte leukemia. Data came from immunoSEQ multiplex PCR; TCRdb stores just in-frame clones and leaves some out. The sample consists of around 43,000 clones, approximately 83% of them appearing once. Source material: CD4+ T cells from blood buffy coats. The receptors stem from a human donor in good health. CDR3s include the opening cysteine and the closing phenylalanine or tryptophan. A D gene is named only where the DNA matches it firmly. Clone size is not always given. Where it is, it says once, few, many or a class for expanded clones.

V	D	size	J	DNA	CDR3
TRBV7-2	NA	NA	TRBJ2-3	TGTGCCAGCAGCTCCCGACAGGCTAGCACAGATACGCAGTATTTT	CASSSRQASTDTQYF
TRBV2	NA	NA	TRBJ1-5	TGTGCCAGCAGGAGCTACAGGGCCGATAGCAATCAGCCCCAGCATTTT	CASRSYRADSNQPQHF
TRBV19	NA	NA	TRBJ2-5	TGTGCCAGTAGTGCCGCCGTTAGGGTTGGGGAGACCCAGTACTTC	CASSAAVRVGETQYF
TRBV28	NA	NA	TRBJ1-2	TGTGCCAGCAGCCTGATTGGTCTCTATGGCTACACCTTC	CASSLIGLYGYTF
TRBV9	TRBD1	NA	TRBJ2-7	TGTGCCAGCAGCGCCCCCGGGACAGGGGTTCGCGAGCAGTACTTC	CASSAPGTGVREQYF
TRBV7-2	NA	NA	TRBJ2-3	TGTGCCAGCAGCTTATGGGCTACGCAGTATTTT	CASSLWATQYF
TRBV5-1	NA	NA	TRBJ2-3	TGCGCCAGCAGCTTGTCACAGGGATGGACAGATACGCAGTATTTT	CASSLSQGWTDTQYF
TRBV6-6	TRBD2	once	TRBJ2-1	TGTGCCAGCAACGTGGGGGGGAGCGGGACCCGCAATGAGCAGTTCTTC	CASNVGGSGTRNEQFF
TRBV28	NA	NA	TRBJ1-2	TGTGCCAGCAGTTTGGCAGGGGCTTATGGCTACACCTTC	CASSLAGAYGYTF
TRBV27	TRBD1	NA	TRBJ1-4	TGTGCCAGCCGCAGACAGGGGGCAACTAATGAAAAACTGTTTTTT	CASRRQGATNEKLFF
TRBV5-6	TRBD2	NA	TRBJ2-2	TGTGCCAGCAGCTTGGTAGGACTAGGAAGCGCCGGGGAGCTGTTTTTT	CASSLVGLGSAGELFF
TRBV27	TRBD2	NA	TRBJ2-7	TGTGCCAGCAGTTTCCAAGCGGGAGTCCCCGAGCAGTACTTC	CASSFQAGVPEQYF
TRBV7-8	TRBD2	NA	TRBJ2-2	TGTGCCAGCCTCCAAGGGGTGGCGGGAGGGGCCACCGGGGAGCTGTTTTTT	CASLQGVAGGATGELFF
TRBV6-1	TRBD1	NA	TRBJ1-4	TGTGCCAGCACCACAGGGGGACAGGACAATGAAAAACTGTTTTTT	CASTTGGQDNEKLFF
TRBV19	NA	NA	TRBJ1-5	TGTGCCAGTAGTATAGGCCCCTCAGGGAGATTTGACTCTGCCCAGCATTTT	CASSIGPSGRFDSAQHF
TRBV5-4	NA	NA	TRBJ1-2	TGTGCCAGCAGCTTGGGGGTTGACAGAACTAACTATGGCTACACCTTC	CASSLGVDRTNYGYTF
TRBV28	TRBD2	NA	TRBJ2-5	TGTGCCAGCAGTTTAAGCGGGAGGGCTCAAGAGACCCAGTACTTC	CASSLSGRAQETQYF
TRBV7-8	TRBD2	NA	TRBJ2-3	TGTGCCAGCAGCGCAACGACGGGAGGCCCGACAGATACGCAGTATTTT	CASSATTGGPTDTQYF
TRBV30	NA	NA	TRBJ1-1	TGTGCCTGGAGTGTACGAATGAACACTGAAGCTTTCTTT	CAWSVRMNTEAFF
TRBV28	TRBD1	medium-sized	TRBJ1-5	TGTGCCAGCAGTTTAATTGGGACAGAGGGACAGCCCCAGCATTTT	CASSLIGTEGQPQHF
TRBV7-9	TRBD1	NA	TRBJ1-5	TGTGCCAGCAGCTTGGGGGACAGTAGGGATAGCAATCAGCCCCAGCATTTT	CASSLGDSRDSNQPQHF
TRBV6-1	TRBD2	NA	TRBJ2-1	TGTGCCAGCCGTGGACTAGCGGGAACCCGATCCTACAATGAGCAGTTCTTC	CASRGLAGTRSYNEQFF
TRBV10-3	NA	NA	TRBJ1-1	TGTGCCGTCACCTCTAGAACGGTGAACACTGAAGCTTTCTTT	CAVTSRTVNTEAFF
TRBV5-1	TRBD1	NA	TRBJ1-3	TGCGCCAGCAGCATGACAGGGGCGGGTGGAAACACCATATATTTT	CASSMTGAGGNTIYF
TRBV7-9	NA	NA	TRBJ2-1	TGTGCCAGCAGCTTGGGCAATGAGCAGTTCTTC	CASSLGNEQFF
TRBV25-1	NA	NA	TRBJ1-5	TGTGCCAGCAGTGATTCGGCAGGGAGGGACAATCAGCCCCAGCATTTT	CASSDSAGRDNQPQHF